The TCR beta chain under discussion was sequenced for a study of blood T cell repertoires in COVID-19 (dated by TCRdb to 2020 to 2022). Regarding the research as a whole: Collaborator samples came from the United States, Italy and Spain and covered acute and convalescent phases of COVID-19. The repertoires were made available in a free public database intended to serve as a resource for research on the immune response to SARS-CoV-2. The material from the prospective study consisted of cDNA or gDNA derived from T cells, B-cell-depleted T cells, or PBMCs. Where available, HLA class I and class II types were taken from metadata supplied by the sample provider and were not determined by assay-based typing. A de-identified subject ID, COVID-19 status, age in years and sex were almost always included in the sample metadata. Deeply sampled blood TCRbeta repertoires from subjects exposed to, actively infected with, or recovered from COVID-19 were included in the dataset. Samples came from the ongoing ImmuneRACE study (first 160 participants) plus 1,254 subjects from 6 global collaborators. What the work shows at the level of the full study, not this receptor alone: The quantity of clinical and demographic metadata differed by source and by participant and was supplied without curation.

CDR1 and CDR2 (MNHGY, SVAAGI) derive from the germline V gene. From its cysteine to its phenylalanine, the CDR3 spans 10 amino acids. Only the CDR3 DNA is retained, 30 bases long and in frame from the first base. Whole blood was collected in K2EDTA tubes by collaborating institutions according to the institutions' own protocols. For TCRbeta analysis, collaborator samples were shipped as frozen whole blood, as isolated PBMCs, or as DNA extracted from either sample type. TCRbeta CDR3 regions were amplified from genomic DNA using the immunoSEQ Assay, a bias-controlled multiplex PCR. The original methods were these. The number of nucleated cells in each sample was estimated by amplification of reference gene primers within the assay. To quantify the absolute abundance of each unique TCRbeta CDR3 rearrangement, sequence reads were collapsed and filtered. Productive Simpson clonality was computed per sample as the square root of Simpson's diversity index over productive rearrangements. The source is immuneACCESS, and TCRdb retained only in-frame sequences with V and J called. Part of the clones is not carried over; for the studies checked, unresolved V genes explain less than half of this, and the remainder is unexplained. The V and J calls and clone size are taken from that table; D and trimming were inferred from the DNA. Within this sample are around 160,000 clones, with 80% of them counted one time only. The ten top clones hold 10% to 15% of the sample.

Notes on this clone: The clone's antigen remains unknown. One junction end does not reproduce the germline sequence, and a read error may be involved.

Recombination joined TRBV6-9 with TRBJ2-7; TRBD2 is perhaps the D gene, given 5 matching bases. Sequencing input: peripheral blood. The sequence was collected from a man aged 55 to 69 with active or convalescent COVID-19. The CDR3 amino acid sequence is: CASRRSGVRF. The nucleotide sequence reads TGTGCCAGCAGAAGAAGCGGCGTCCGTTTC.